Sequencing of this T cell receptor beta chain was carried out in a study of PD-L1 blockade in urothelial cancer. The table came from immunoSEQ multiplex PCR; TCRdb's copy has only in-frame clones and leaves some out. The sample contains 35,000 to 40,000 clones, approximately 90% of which appear only once. The ends were cut back, 5 bases at V and 1 base at J, with 6 bases in the middle. CDR3 length equals 12 residues. CDR1 and CDR2 (germline): SQVTM, ANQGSEA. Findings and caveats of the study: The study found that durable-benefit patients expanded tumor-associated blood clones more at 3 weeks.

A note on this clone: Its specificity is unknown.

The source was PBMCs, collected around atezolizumab (anti-PD-L1) treatment. This chain joins TRBV29-1 and TRBJ1-5; possibly TRBD1 for D (5 bases). The sequence came from a man between 65 and 79 years old with urothelial cancer. The CDR3 sequence is CSVQGSNQPQHF. CDR3 coding DNA: TGCAGCGTTCAGGGAAGCAATCAGCCCCAGCATTTT.